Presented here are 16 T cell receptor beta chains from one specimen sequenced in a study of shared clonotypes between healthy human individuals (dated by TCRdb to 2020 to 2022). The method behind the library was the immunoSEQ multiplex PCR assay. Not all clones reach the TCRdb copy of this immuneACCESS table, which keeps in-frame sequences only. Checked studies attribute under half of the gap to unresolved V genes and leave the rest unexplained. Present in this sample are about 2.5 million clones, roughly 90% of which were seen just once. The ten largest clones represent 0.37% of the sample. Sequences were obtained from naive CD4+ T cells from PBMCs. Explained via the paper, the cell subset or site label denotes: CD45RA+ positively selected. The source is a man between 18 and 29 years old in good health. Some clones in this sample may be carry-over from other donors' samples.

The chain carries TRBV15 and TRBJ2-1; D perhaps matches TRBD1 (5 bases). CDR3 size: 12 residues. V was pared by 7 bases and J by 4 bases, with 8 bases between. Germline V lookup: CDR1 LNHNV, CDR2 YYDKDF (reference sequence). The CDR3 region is CATTAGYNEQFF. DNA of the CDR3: TGTGCCACCACGGCAGGGTACAATGAGCAGTTCTTC.

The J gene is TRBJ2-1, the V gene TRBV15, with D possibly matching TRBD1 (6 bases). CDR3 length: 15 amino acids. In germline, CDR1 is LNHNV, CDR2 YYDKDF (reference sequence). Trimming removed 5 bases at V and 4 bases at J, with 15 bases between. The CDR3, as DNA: TGTGCCACCAGCTGGGGGATGGGGGCGTACAATGAGCAGTTCTTC. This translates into CATSWGMGAYNEQFF.

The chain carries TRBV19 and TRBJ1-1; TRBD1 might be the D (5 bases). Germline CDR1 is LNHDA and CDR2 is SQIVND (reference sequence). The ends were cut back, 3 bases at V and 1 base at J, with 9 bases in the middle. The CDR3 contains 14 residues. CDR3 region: CASSMGGRNTEAFF. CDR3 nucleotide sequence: TGTGCCAGTAGTATGGGGGGTCGGAACACTGAAGCTTTCTTT.

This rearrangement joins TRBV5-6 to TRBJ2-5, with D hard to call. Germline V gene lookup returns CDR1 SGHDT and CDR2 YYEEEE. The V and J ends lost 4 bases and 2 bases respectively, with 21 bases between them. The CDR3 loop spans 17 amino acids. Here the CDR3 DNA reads TGTGCCAGCAGCATAGCCCCAGGATCTCTTCCACAAGAGACCCAGTACTTC. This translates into CASSIAPGSLPQETQYF.

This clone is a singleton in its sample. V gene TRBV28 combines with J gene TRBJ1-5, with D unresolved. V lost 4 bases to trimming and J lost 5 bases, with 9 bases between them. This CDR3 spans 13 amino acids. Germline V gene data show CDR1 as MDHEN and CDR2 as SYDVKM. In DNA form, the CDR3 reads TGTGCCAGCAGTTCGGGCAACCATCAGCCCCAGCATTTT. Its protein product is CASSSGNHQPQHF.

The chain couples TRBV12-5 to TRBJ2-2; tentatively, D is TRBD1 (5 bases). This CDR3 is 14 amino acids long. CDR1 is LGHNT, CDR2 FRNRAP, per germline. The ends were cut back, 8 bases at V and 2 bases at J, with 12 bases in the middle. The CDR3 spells CASRGRSNTGELFF. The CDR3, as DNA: TGTGCTAGTAGGGGTCGGTCCAACACCGGGGAGCTGTTTTTT.

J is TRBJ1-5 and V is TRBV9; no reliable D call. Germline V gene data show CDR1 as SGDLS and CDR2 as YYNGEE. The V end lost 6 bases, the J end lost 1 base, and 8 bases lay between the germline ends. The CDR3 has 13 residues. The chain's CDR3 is CASKWVSNQPQHF. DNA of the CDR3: TGTGCCAGCAAGTGGGTGAGCAATCAGCCCCAGCATTTT.

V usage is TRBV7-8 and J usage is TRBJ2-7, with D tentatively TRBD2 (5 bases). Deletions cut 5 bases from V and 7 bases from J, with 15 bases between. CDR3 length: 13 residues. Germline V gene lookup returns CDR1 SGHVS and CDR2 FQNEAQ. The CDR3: CASSPRTALEQYF. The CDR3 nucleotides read TGTGCCAGCAGCCCCCGGACTGCGCTAGAGCAGTACTTC.

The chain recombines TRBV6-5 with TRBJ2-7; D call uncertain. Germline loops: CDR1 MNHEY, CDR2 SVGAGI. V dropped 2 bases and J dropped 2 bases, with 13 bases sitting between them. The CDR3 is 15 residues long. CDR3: CASSYVSDPPYEQYF. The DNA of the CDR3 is TGTGCCAGCAGTTACGTATCGGATCCCCCCTACGAGCAGTACTTC.

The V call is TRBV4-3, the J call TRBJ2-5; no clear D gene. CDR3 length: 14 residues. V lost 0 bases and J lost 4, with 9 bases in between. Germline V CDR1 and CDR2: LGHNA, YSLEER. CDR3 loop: CASSQEGRRETQYF. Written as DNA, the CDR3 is TGCGCCAGCAGCCAAGAAGGACGGCGAGAGACCCAGTACTTC.

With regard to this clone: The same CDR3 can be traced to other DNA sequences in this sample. CDR3 loop: CASSFGSYSNQPQHF. For the CDR3, the DNA is TGTGCCAGCAGTTTCGGCAGCTATAGCAATCAGCCCCAGCATTTT. V is TRBV28 and J is TRBJ1-5, with D hard to call. The V end lost 3 bases, the J end lost 0 bases, and 9 bases lay between the germline ends. The CDR3 spans 15 residues. Per germline, CDR1 MDHEN and CDR2 SYDVKM. Based on the CDR3 plus reference TRBV28 and TRBJ1-5, the full variable domain is DVKVTQSSRYLVKRTGEKVFLECVQDMDHENMFWYRQDPGLGLRLIYFSYDVKMKEKGDIPEGYSVSREKKERFSLILESASTNQTSMYLCASSFGSYSNQPQHFGDGTRLSIL.

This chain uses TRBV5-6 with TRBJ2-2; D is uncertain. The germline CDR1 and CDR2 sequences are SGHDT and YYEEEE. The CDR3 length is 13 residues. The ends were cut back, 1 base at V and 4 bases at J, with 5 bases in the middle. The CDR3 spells CASSLLATGELFF. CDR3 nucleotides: TGTGCCAGCAGCTTGCTGGCCACCGGGGAGCTGTTTTTT.

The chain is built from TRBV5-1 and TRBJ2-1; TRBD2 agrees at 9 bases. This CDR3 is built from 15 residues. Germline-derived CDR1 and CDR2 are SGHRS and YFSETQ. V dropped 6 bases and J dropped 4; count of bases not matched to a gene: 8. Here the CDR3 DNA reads TGCGCCAGCACCGGAGAGGCGGGAGGGTACAATGAGCAGTTCTTC. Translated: CASTGEAGGYNEQFF.

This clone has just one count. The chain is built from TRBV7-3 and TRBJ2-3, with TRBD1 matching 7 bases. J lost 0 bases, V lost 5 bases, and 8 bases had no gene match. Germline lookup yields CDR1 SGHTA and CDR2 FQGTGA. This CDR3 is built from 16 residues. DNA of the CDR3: TGTGCCAGCAGCGAGCACACAGGGGCAAGCACAGATACGCAGTATTTT. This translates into CASSEHTGASTDTQYF.

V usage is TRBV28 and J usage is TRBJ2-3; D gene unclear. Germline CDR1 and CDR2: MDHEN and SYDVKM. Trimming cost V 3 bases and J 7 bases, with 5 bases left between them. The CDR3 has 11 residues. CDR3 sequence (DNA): TGTGCCAGCAGTTTTGTAAATACGCAGTATTTT. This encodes CASSFVNTQYF.

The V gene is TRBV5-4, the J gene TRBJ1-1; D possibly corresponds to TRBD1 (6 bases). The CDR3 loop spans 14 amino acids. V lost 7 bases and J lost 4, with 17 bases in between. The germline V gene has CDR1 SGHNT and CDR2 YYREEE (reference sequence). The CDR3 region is CASGPPRGGTEAFF. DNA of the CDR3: TGTGCCAGCGGCCCACCGAGGGGGGGCACTGAAGCTTTCTTT.